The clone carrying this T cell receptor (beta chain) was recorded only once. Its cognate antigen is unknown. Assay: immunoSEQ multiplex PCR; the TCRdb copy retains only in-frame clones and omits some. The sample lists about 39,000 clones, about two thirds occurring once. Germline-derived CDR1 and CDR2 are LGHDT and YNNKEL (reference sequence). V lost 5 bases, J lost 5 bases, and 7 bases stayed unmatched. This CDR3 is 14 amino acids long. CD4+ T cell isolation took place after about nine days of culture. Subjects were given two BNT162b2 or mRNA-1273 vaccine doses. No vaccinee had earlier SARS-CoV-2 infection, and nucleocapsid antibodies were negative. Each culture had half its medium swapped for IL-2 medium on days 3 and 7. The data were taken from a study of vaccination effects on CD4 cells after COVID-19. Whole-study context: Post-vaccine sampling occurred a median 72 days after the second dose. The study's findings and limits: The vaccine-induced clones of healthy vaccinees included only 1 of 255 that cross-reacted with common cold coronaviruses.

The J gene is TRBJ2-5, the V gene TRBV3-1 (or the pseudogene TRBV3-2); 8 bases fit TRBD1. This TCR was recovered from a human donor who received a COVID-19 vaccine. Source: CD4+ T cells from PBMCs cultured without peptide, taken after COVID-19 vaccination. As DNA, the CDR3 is TGTGCCAGCAGCGACGGACAGGGCGGGGAGACCCAGTACTTC. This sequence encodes CASSDGQGGETQYF.